This T cell receptor (beta chain) was documented in a study of spatial heterogeneity in lung cancer. Background on the study: More beta-chain than alpha-chain sequences were consistently detected. General study findings and limits: For expanded intratumoral alpha and beta TCRs, counts tracked tumor mutation counts.

One entry per CDR3 protein, called by TCRdb with MiXCR from the 5' RACE reads. The sample includes approximately 3,700 distinct CDR3 sequences, around 5% seen only once; the top ten take approximately 12%. V shed 1 base and J shed 1 base, with 4 bases lying between them. Germline V gives CDR1 SEHNR, CDR2 FQNEAQ (reference sequence). The CDR3 is made up of 14 amino acids. This clonotype is medium-sized by share. The target antigen is unknown. Time point reported: sample taken at primary tumor resection. In each case, whole RNA from tumor, nontumor lung or frozen PBMC was sequenced unsorted. The sequence was obtained from a female donor with early-stage non-small cell lung cancer. The specimen was lung tumor tissue, collected at surgery. V usage is TRBV7-9 and J usage is TRBJ2-2; D is uncertain. As DNA, the CDR3 is TGTGCCAGCAGCTTAGGACGGAACACCGGGGAGCTGTTTTTT. It specifies CASSLGRNTGELFF.